The 27 T cell receptor beta chains given below trace back to one sample, sequenced in a study of T cell responses to AZD1222 COVID-19 vaccine. The repertoire was sequenced with immunoSEQ multiplex PCR; TCRdb's copy has only in-frame clones and lacks some. The sample lists approximately 140,000 clones; approximately 89% were seen once. This specimen was peripheral blood, taken on day 0 of AZD1222 vaccination. Every receptor here comes from an adult in good health.

The CDR3 is CASSQDSYGFQETQYF. CDR3 nucleotide sequence: TGCGCCAGCAGCCAAGATTCCTACGGGTTCCAAGAGACCCAGTACTTC. The chain joins TRBV4-3 to TRBJ2-5, with D uncertain. CDR1 is LGHNA and CDR2 is YSLEER in the germline V gene. The germline V and J ends were trimmed by 0 bases and 1 base, with 12 bases remaining between them. The CDR3 sequence is 16 residues long.

This clone was picked up one time. The chain uses TRBV30 and TRBJ2-3; D uncertain. The V gene's germline CDR1 is GTSNPN and CDR2 SVGIG (reference sequence). V was clipped by 0 bases and J by 6 bases, with 4 bases between them. The CDR3 is made up of 11 amino acids. CDR3 region: CAWSVPDTQYF. The CDR3 DNA reads TGTGCCTGGAGTGTACCGGATACGCAGTATTTT.

This chain links TRBV27 with TRBJ2-5; D possibly corresponds to TRBD1 (5 bases). Germline assignment: CDR1 MNHEY and CDR2 SMNVEV (reference sequence). The CDR3 sequence is 13 residues long. The V and J ends lost 6 bases and 5 bases respectively, with 13 bases between them. The CDR3 here is CASSLGRVETQYF. Written as DNA, the CDR3 is TGTGCCAGCAGCCTGGGCAGGGTTGAGACCCAGTACTTC.

The CDR3 bases are TGTGCCAGCAGTGTAAGTCGCCCCATCGGCTACAATGAGCAGTTCTTC. Its protein is CASSVSRPIGYNEQFF. The gene calls are TRBV2 and TRBJ2-1; D gene ambiguous. The V gene's germline CDR1 is SNHLY and CDR2 FYNNEI. The ends were cut back, 4 bases at V and 3 bases at J, with 16 bases in the middle. The CDR3 loop spans 16 amino acids.

The chain has TRBV10-1 and TRBJ1-2; D perhaps matches TRBD1 (5 bases). The germline CDR1 and CDR2 sequences are WNHNN and SYGVQD (reference sequence). The CDR3 sequence is 14 residues long. Between the trimmed V and J ends, which lost 10 bases and 3 bases, there was a span of 18 bases. In DNA, the CDR3 is TGCGCCATCGGGGGGAGGACGGCAGACTATGGCTACACCTTC. Encoded protein: CAIGGRTADYGYTF.

V is TRBV6-2 or TRBV6-3 and J is TRBJ2-1; 9 bases map to TRBD2. This CDR3 spans 15 amino acids. Germline CDR1 MNHEY, CDR2 SVGEGT. J was trimmed by 3 bases and V by 2 bases; bases with no gene match: 2. CDR3 region: CASSYRGGDYNEQFF. The CDR3 coding sequence is TGTGCCAGCAGTTACCGCGGGGGGGACTACAATGAGCAGTTCTTC.

The V gene is TRBV2, the J gene TRBJ1-2, with a tentative D call TRBD1 (5 bases). This CDR3 comprises 13 residues. Germline lookup yields CDR1 SNHLY and CDR2 FYNNEI. V lost 5 bases and J lost 5, with 12 bases in between. The CDR3 protein is CASSQGTGYGYTF. The CDR3, as DNA: TGTGCCAGCAGTCAAGGGACGGGGTATGGCTACACCTTC.

The chain employs TRBV10-3 and TRBJ2-7, with D uncertain. The germline CDR1 and CDR2 sequences are ENHRY and SYGVKD. CDR3 length: 14 residues. Trimming stripped 2 bases from V and 3 bases from J, with 11 bases between. The CDR3 coding sequence is TGTGCCATCAGTGAGACAGTAGCTTACTACGAGCAGTACTTC. It is translated as CAISETVAYYEQYF.

The V and J genes are TRBV11-3 and TRBJ2-3, with D tentatively TRBD2 (5 bases). V was pared by 1 base and J by 11 bases, with 10 bases between. The CDR3 sequence is 12 residues long. Germline loops: CDR1 SGHNT, CDR2 YENEEA. CDR3 sequence: CASSLGPLEQYF. As DNA, the CDR3 is TGTGCCAGCAGCTTAGGGCCACTAGAGCAGTATTTT.

This rearrangement joins TRBV4-1 to TRBJ2-7; TRBD2 agrees at 8 bases. Trimming took 2 bases from V and 3 from J; bases not matched to a gene: 6. This CDR3 region has 15 residues. CDR1 is MGHRA and CDR2 is YSYEKL in the germline V gene. The DNA for the CDR3 is TGCGCCAGCAGCCAACAAGCGGGAGCGAACTACGAGCAGTACTTC. Translation gives CASSQQAGANYEQYF.

The J gene is TRBJ1-1, the V gene TRBV7-3; 8 nucleotides agree with TRBD1. The V segment lost 2 bases and the J segment 4 bases; nucleotides outside the gene matches: 3. Germline CDR1 SGHTA, CDR2 FQGTGA. CDR3 length: 14 amino acids. The DNA of the CDR3 is TGTGCCAGCAGCTTAGGACAGGGCCCCACTGAAGCTTTCTTT. Protein product: CASSLGQGPTEAFF.

This clone was picked up a small number of times. This chain joins TRBV4-1 and TRBJ1-3; D gene uncertain. V was pared by 3 bases and J by 8 bases, with 17 bases between. This CDR3 has 15 amino acids. Per the germline V gene, CDR1 is MGHRA and CDR2 is YSYEKL. The DNA for the CDR3 is TGCGCCAGCAGCCATCCCGGGAGGAGTGAAGACACCATATATTTT. Its protein product is CASSHPGRSEDTIYF.

This chain uses TRBV9 with TRBJ1-2; 7 positions match TRBD1. Trimming removed 4 bases from V and 2 bases from J; junction bases left unmatched: 2. The CDR3 has 13 amino acids. Germline CDR1 is SGDLS and CDR2 is YYNGEE. CDR3 sequence reads: CASSPGGNYGYTF. DNA for the CDR3: TGTGCCAGCAGCCCAGGGGGAAACTATGGCTACACCTTC.

V usage is TRBV7-8 and J usage is TRBJ2-7; possibly TRBD1 or TRBD2 for D (5 bases each). Trimming left V 0 bases short and J 2 bases short, with 8 bases between. The CDR3 spans 14 residues. Germline-derived CDR1 and CDR2 are SGHVS and FQNEAQ. Here the CDR3 DNA reads TGTGCCAGCAGCTTAGCGGGACGTACCTACGAGCAGTACTTC. It is translated as CASSLAGRTYEQYF.

The genes are TRBV14 and TRBJ1-1; the D gene is possibly TRBD1 (6 bases). The CDR3 consists of 16 residues. The germline V and J ends were trimmed by 4 bases and 4 bases, with 19 bases remaining between them. The V gene's germline CDR1 is SGHDN and CDR2 FVKESK. Here the CDR3 reads CASSRRDGQIITEAFF. The CDR3 DNA follows: TGTGCCAGCAGCCGCCGGGACGGACAGATTATCACTGAAGCTTTCTTT. The full variable domain, completed using reference TRBV14 and TRBJ1-1, is EAGVTQFPSHSVIEKGQTVTLRCDPISGHDNLYWYRRVMGKEIKFLLHFVKESKQDESGMPNNRFLAERTGGTYSTLKVQPAELEDSGVYFCASSRRDGQIITEAFFGQGTRLTVV.

J is TRBJ1-2 and V is TRBV2, with 7 bases identical to TRBD1. With 6 bases clipped from V and 6 bases from J, the junction kept 7 bases outside the gene matches. This CDR3 is built from 13 residues. The germline CDR1 and CDR2 sequences are SNHLY and FYNNEI. The CDR3 loop is CASRLRGQNGYTF. CDR3 DNA sequence: TGTGCCAGCAGGCTAAGGGGGCAGAATGGCTACACCTTC.

With regard to this clone: A read error is likely, as this CDR3 ends without the conserved phenylalanine or tryptophan. No DNA is shown, since the ends of the CDR3 on it are uncertain; the CDR3 is the one TCRdb lists. The CDR3 protein is CASSDKGPL. V is TRBV2 and J is TRBJ1-2. The germline CDR1 and CDR2 sequences are SNHLY and FYNNEI. From its first to its last residue, the CDR3 has 9 amino acids.

The J gene is TRBJ2-1, the V gene TRBV6-5; perhaps D is TRBD1 or TRBD2 (5 bases each). V dropped 7 bases and J dropped 7 bases, with 14 bases sitting between them. The CDR3 extends over 13 amino acids. Germline V CDR1 and CDR2: MNHEY, SVGAGI. The CDR3 DNA follows: TGTGCCAGCATGAAGGGACGGCCTAATGAGCAGTTCTTC. Amino acid sequence: CASMKGRPNEQFF.

The rearrangement uses TRBV3-1 (or the pseudogene TRBV3-2) and TRBJ2-5; 7 bases map to TRBD2. The CDR3 has 16 amino acids. V gave up 1 base and J gave up 2 bases; unmatched junction bases: 7. Per germline, CDR1 LGHDT and CDR2 YNNKEL (reference sequence). The CDR3 nucleotides read TGTGCCAGCAGCCAAGTGTTGGCTAGCGGTCAAGAGACCCAGTACTTC. Residues: CASSQVLASGQETQYF.

This sequence joins TRBV28 and TRBJ1-1; TRBD1 aligns across 7 bases. J lost 2 bases, V lost 6 bases, and 15 bases had no gene match. Germline assignment: CDR1 MDHEN and CDR2 SYDVKM. The CDR3 runs to 17 residues. CDR3 amino acids: CASRTPGTASKNTEAFF. CDR3 nucleotides: TGTGCCAGCAGGACCCCGGGGACAGCTAGTAAAAACACTGAAGCTTTCTTT.

CDR3 in DNA: TGTGCCACCAGTGATTCACACCAAGAGACCCAGTACTTC. Its protein is CATSDSHQETQYF. The chain couples TRBV24-1 to TRBJ2-5; D remains unclear. This CDR3 comprises 13 residues. From germline, CDR1 is KGHDR and CDR2 SFDVKD. V dropped 2 bases and J dropped 0 bases, with 3 bases sitting between them.

This rearrangement joins TRBV24-1 to TRBJ1-1; tentative D call: TRBD1 (5 bases). Per germline, CDR1 KGHDR and CDR2 SFDVKD. The CDR3 totals 14 residues. The V end lost 3 bases, the J end lost 4 bases, and 11 bases lay between the germline ends. This chain's CDR3 is CATSDHRGSTEAFF. The CDR3 DNA sequence: TGTGCCACCAGTGATCACCGGGGCTCCACTGAAGCTTTCTTT.

This clone was picked up a small number of times. The chain employs TRBV20-1 and TRBJ1-2; D is unclear. The V gene lost 3 bases and the J gene lost 4 bases, with 6 bases spanning the gap. The CDR3 covers 11 residues. The V gene's germline CDR1 is DFQATT and CDR2 SNEGSKA (reference sequence). The CDR3 sequence: CSARLGYGYTF. CDR3 nucleotides: TGCAGTGCTAGGCTGGGCTATGGCTACACCTTC.

V is TRBV6-2 or TRBV6-3 and J is TRBJ1-1, with no clear D. The V and J ends lost 2 bases and 1 base respectively, with 8 bases between them. This CDR3 comprises 14 residues. Germline V CDR1 and CDR2: MNHEY, SVGEGT. The CDR3 sequence: CASSYPGRNTEAFF. For the CDR3, the DNA is TGTGCCAGCAGTTACCCGGGAAGGAACACTGAAGCTTTCTTT.

This clone was seen only a few times. The rearrangement joins TRBV6-1 to TRBJ1-2; no clear D gene. Trimming took 3 bases from V and 4 from J, leaving 6 bases between them. Germline CDR1 reads MNHNS; CDR2 reads SASEGT. The CDR3 is 12 amino acids. CDR3 sequence (DNA): TGTGCCAGCAGTGACCCGGGCTATGGCTACACCTTC. Encoded protein: CASSDPGYGYTF.

This sequence joins TRBV7-3 and TRBJ2-2, with 11 bases matching TRBD2. The CDR3 is 18 amino acids. Germline loops: CDR1 SGHTA, CDR2 FQGTGA. Germline trimming cut 2 bases from V and 4 bases from J; bases unmatched to any gene: 9. CDR3 residues: CASSLFPGTSGGTGELFF. The CDR3 bases are TGTGCCAGCAGCTTATTCCCGGGAACTAGCGGGGGCACCGGGGAGCTGTTTTTT.

This rearrangement joins TRBV12-3 or TRBV12-4 to TRBJ2-1; perhaps TRBD1 as D (5 bases). This CDR3 spans 13 amino acids. Trimming took 7 bases from V and 9 from J, leaving 16 bases between them. The CDR3, as DNA: TGTGCCAGCACTCGCGACAGAATGGGTGAGCAGTTCTTC. It is translated as CASTRDRMGEQFF.